In this sample, the clone carrying this T cell receptor beta chain turned up a few times. Its target is unknown. The CDR3 loop spans 12 amino acids. Trimming left V 7 bases short and J 4 bases short, with 13 bases between. Germline CDR1 SQVTM, CDR2 ANQGSEA. With each sample, at least 6 micrograms of total RNA were extracted. This entry is derived from a study of blood T cells in healthy people across ages. Study-wide results and caveats: TCR beta diversity tracked closely with naive T cell percentage. No one knew whether donors had CMV, which possibly confounded expanded clonotype changes.

Next came a second PCR, run for about 6 to 11 cycles, which used a sample-barcoded 5' primer along with a J-beta primer mix. Each cDNA molecule was tagged by a template-switch adaptor that had 12 random nucleotides. MiXCR, run by TCRdb on the 5' RACE reads, gives a single entry per CDR3 protein. The sample includes roughly 1,300,000 distinct CDR3 sequences, approximately 63% seen only once; the top ten take 6.7%. This chain joins TRBV29-1 and TRBJ1-2; D is perhaps TRBD1 (6 bases). This clonotype was obtained from a man between 18 and 35 years old in good health. The material sequenced was blood. CDR3 DNA sequence: TGCAGCGCTGCCGGGACAAGCTATGGCTACACCTTC. Translation gives CSAAGTSYGYTF.